Listed below are T cell receptor beta chains from one sample, sequenced in a study of T cells in Graves' hyperthyroidism and ophthalmopathy. One entry per CDR3 protein, called by TCRdb with MiXCR from the multiplex PCR reads. The table lists 300,000 to 350,000 distinct CDR3 sequences, about 15% of them singletons, with roughly 25% in the top ten. The source material was blood. Receptor source: a woman between 25 and 40 years old with Graves' hyperthyroidism. Both conserved end residues are part of each CDR3. The order of the fields is J gene, clone size, V gene, D gene, CDR3 DNA, CDR3 protein. A D gene is named only where the DNA matches it firmly. For some rows the clone size is stated as once, few or many, or as a class when expanded; others skip it.

J gene: TRBJ2-3; clone size: many; V gene: TRBV5-4; D gene: -; CDR3 DNA: TGTGCCAGCAGAGCTAAGGGACCACATAGCACAGATACGCAGTATTTT; CDR3 protein: CASRAKGPHSTDTQYF
J gene: TRBJ2-6; clone size: -; V gene: TRBV5-4; D gene: TRBD1; CDR3 DNA: TGTGCCAGCAGCAACCGGGACAGGGGGCCTGGGGCCAACGTCCTGACTTTC; CDR3 protein: CASSNRDRGPGANVLTF
J gene: TRBJ1-1; clone size: many; V gene: TRBV28; D gene: -; CDR3 DNA: TGTGCCAGCAGTCCGAACCCCTTAGGCACTGAAGCTTTCTTT; CDR3 protein: CASSPNPLGTEAFF
J gene: TRBJ1-4; clone size: once; V gene: TRBV7-6; D gene: -; CDR3 DNA: TGTGCCAGCAGCTCAGACCGTCACGACAATGAAAAACTGTTTTTT; CDR3 protein: CASSSDRHDNEKLFF
J gene: TRBJ2-3; clone size: few; V gene: TRBV3-1; D gene: -; CDR3 DNA: TGTGCCAGCAGCCAAGATGCGCGAGGCAGCACAGATACGCAGTATTTT; CDR3 protein: CASSQDARGSTDTQYF
J gene: TRBJ2-1; clone size: -; V gene: TRBV27; D gene: TRBD1; CDR3 DNA: TGTGCCAGCAGCGGCGTTAGGGACAGCGCCTACAATGAGCAGTTCTTC; CDR3 protein: CASSGVRDSAYNEQFF
J gene: TRBJ2-1; clone size: -; V gene: TRBV30; D gene: -; CDR3 DNA: TGTGCCTGGAGGACCCCTGGGAGCTCCTACAATGAGCAGTTCTTC; CDR3 protein: CAWRTPGSSYNEQFF
J gene: TRBJ2-3; clone size: many; V gene: TRBV28; D gene: -; CDR3 DNA: TGTGCCAGCAATCTGGGACTTCGGCCTAGCACAGATACGCAGTATTTT; CDR3 protein: CASNLGLRPSTDTQYF
J gene: TRBJ1-6; clone size: many; V gene: TRBV7-2; D gene: -; CDR3 DNA: TGTGCCAGCAGCTTAGATTGGCAGGGGAGACCCCTCCACTTT; CDR3 protein: CASSLDWQGRPLHF
J gene: TRBJ1-2; clone size: many; V gene: TRBV7-2; D gene: TRBD1; CDR3 DNA: TGTGCCAGCAGCTTACAGGGACAGGGCGCTGGTGACTATGGCTACACCTTC; CDR3 protein: CASSLQGQGAGDYGYTF
J gene: TRBJ1-2; clone size: -; V gene: TRBV28; D gene: TRBD1; CDR3 DNA: TGTGCCAGCAGCGTTTCATGGCAGGGGGCGCGTGGCTACACCTTC; CDR3 protein: CASSVSWQGARGYTF
J gene: TRBJ2-3; clone size: many; V gene: TRBV6-1; D gene: TRBD2; CDR3 DNA: TGTGCCAGCACCTCGGGCGGGAGTAACACGGATACGCAGTATTTT; CDR3 protein: CASTSGGSNTDTQYF
J gene: TRBJ2-5; clone size: many; V gene: TRBV2; D gene: -; CDR3 DNA: TGTGCCAGCGGGGTCCGGCAAAAAGAGACCCAGTACTTC; CDR3 protein: CASGVRQKETQYF
J gene: TRBJ1-2; clone size: many; V gene: TRBV3-1; D gene: -; CDR3 DNA: TGTGCCAGCAGCCAAACAGATCATGGCTACACCTTC; CDR3 protein: CASSQTDHGYTF
J gene: TRBJ2-7; clone size: few; V gene: TRBV7-2; D gene: TRBD2; CDR3 DNA: TGTGCCAGCAGCGGACTGGCGGGAGTTTTGTCTCTAAACGAGCAGTACTTC; CDR3 protein: CASSGLAGVLSLNEQYF
J gene: TRBJ2-2; clone size: many; V gene: TRBV6-2/TRBV6-3; D gene: TRBD1; CDR3 DNA: TGTGCCAGCAGACTGGGACAGGCCCACACCGGGGAGCTGTTTTTT; CDR3 protein: CASRLGQAHTGELFF
J gene: TRBJ2-5; clone size: many; V gene: TRBV6-2/TRBV6-3; D gene: TRBD1; CDR3 DNA: TGTGCCAGCAGCCGGACAGGGCGAACTCAAGAGACCCAGTACTTC; CDR3 protein: CASSRTGRTQETQYF
J gene: TRBJ1-1; clone size: many; V gene: TRBV12-3/TRBV12-4; D gene: -; CDR3 DNA: TGTGCCAGCAGTTTAGCAGGGGATACTGAAGCTTTCTTT; CDR3 protein: CASSLAGDTEAFF
J gene: TRBJ2-1; clone size: many; V gene: TRBV7-9; D gene: TRBD2; CDR3 DNA: TGTGCCAGCAGCTTTGGCGGGAGGGGGAATGAGCAGTTCTTC; CDR3 protein: CASSFGGRGNEQFF
J gene: TRBJ2-1; clone size: -; V gene: TRBV24-1; D gene: TRBD2; CDR3 DNA: TGTGCCACCAGTGATTTCGTGACTAGCGGCAATGAGCAGTTCTTC; CDR3 protein: CATSDFVTSGNEQFF
J gene: TRBJ2-3; clone size: many; V gene: TRBV3-1; D gene: -; CDR3 DNA: TGTGCCAGCAGCCAGAACCCAGATACGCAGTATTTT; CDR3 protein: CASSQNPDTQYF
J gene: TRBJ1-4; clone size: few; V gene: TRBV20-1; D gene: TRBD1; CDR3 DNA: TGCAGTGCCACCGGGACAGGGCACGATACTCTGAATGAAAAACTGTTTTTT; CDR3 protein: CSATGTGHDTLNEKLFF
J gene: TRBJ2-2; clone size: -; V gene: TRBV19; D gene: TRBD1; CDR3 DNA: TGTGCCAGTAGAGGGGGCTTCGCCGGGGAGCTGTTTTTT; CDR3 protein: CASRGGFAGELFF
J gene: TRBJ1-2; clone size: few; V gene: TRBV19; D gene: TRBD1; CDR3 DNA: TGTGCCATCTCAAAGGGACAGGGGGCGCGAAGCTACACCTTC; CDR3 protein: CAISKGQGARSYTF
J gene: TRBJ2-3; clone size: few; V gene: TRBV20-1; D gene: TRBD2; CDR3 DNA: TGCAGTGCCCCGGGGGCGGGAGGGATCACAGATACGCAGTATTTT; CDR3 protein: CSAPGAGGITDTQYF
J gene: TRBJ2-1; clone size: -; V gene: TRBV3-1; D gene: -; CDR3 DNA: TGTGCCAGCAGCCAAGATCTGGCCTCCTACAATGAGCAGTTCTTC; CDR3 protein: CASSQDLASYNEQFF
J gene: TRBJ2-3; clone size: many; V gene: TRBV7-6; D gene: -; CDR3 DNA: TGTGCCAGCAGCTTAGAGGGTAGCGGAGATACGCAGTATTTT; CDR3 protein: CASSLEGSGDTQYF
J gene: TRBJ2-7; clone size: many; V gene: TRBV7-9; D gene: TRBD2; CDR3 DNA: TGTGCCAGCAGCTCCCCCGAGACTAGCGGAACCTACGAGCAGTACTTC; CDR3 protein: CASSSPETSGTYEQYF
J gene: TRBJ2-7; clone size: few; V gene: TRBV20-1; D gene: TRBD2; CDR3 DNA: TGCAGTGCTAGTGAGACTAGCGGGCTCCAGGGGGTCGAGCAGTACTTC; CDR3 protein: CSASETSGLQGVEQYF
J gene: TRBJ2-7; clone size: -; V gene: TRBV19; D gene: -; CDR3 DNA: TGTGCCAGTAGTAAGGGATACAGCCGCGTGTCCTACGAGCAGTACTTC; CDR3 protein: CASSKGYSRVSYEQYF
J gene: TRBJ2-1; clone size: -; V gene: TRBV20-1; D gene: TRBD2; CDR3 DNA: TGCAGTGCTCCCCCCCCACTGACTAGCGGGACATCCTACAATGAGCAGTTCTTC; CDR3 protein: CSAPPPLTSGTSYNEQFF
J gene: TRBJ2-7; clone size: -; V gene: TRBV2; D gene: -; CDR3 DNA: TGTGCCAGCAGTGAAGGAGGGATAGGGTACGAGCAGTACTTC; CDR3 protein: CASSEGGIGYEQYF
J gene: TRBJ1-1; clone size: many; V gene: TRBV2; D gene: -; CDR3 DNA: TGTGCCAGCACTCAGGAGGACACTGAAGCTTTCTTT; CDR3 protein: CASTQEDTEAFF
J gene: TRBJ2-5; clone size: -; V gene: TRBV20-1; D gene: -; CDR3 DNA: TGCAGTCCCTACTGGTCGGTTGGGGGAGGGACCCAGTACTTC; CDR3 protein: CSPYWSVGGGTQYF
J gene: TRBJ2-1; clone size: many; V gene: TRBV11-2; D gene: -; CDR3 DNA: TGTGCCAGCAGCTACGGGAGTATTTCCTACAATGAGCAGTTCTTC; CDR3 protein: CASSYGSISYNEQFF
J gene: TRBJ1-4; clone size: many; V gene: TRBV28; D gene: -; CDR3 DNA: TGTGCCAGCAGTTTATTCCCGCAAACTAATGAAAAACTGTTTTTT; CDR3 protein: CASSLFPQTNEKLFF
J gene: TRBJ2-3; clone size: many; V gene: TRBV2; D gene: -; CDR3 DNA: TGTGCCAGCAGGGCGGCGGGATCTAGCACAGATACGCAGTATTTT; CDR3 protein: CASRAAGSSTDTQYF
J gene: TRBJ1-2; clone size: many; V gene: TRBV15; D gene: -; CDR3 DNA: TGTGCCACCAGCAGAGATCTGGGGAACTATGGCTACACCTTC; CDR3 protein: CATSRDLGNYGYTF
J gene: TRBJ1-1; clone size: -; V gene: TRBV11-2; D gene: TRBD1; CDR3 DNA: TGTGCCCGCAGACCTACAGGGGAATATGGCACTGAAGCTTTCTTT; CDR3 protein: CARRPTGEYGTEAFF
J gene: TRBJ2-2; clone size: few; V gene: TRBV7-3; D gene: TRBD2; CDR3 DNA: TGTGCCAGCAGCTTACTCCGCGGGAGGGCCTTTACCGGGGAGCTGTTTTTT; CDR3 protein: CASSLLRGRAFTGELFF
J gene: TRBJ1-3; clone size: -; V gene: TRBV10-2; D gene: -; CDR3 DNA: TGCGCCAGCAGTGAGAGGGAGAGCTCTGGAAACACCATATATTTT; CDR3 protein: CASSERESSGNTIYF
J gene: TRBJ2-7; clone size: -; V gene: TRBV7-2; D gene: -; CDR3 DNA: TGTGCCAGCAGCTTAGGGGGGGAGGATCCCATCTACGAGCAGTACTTC; CDR3 protein: CASSLGGEDPIYEQYF
J gene: TRBJ2-4; clone size: -; V gene: TRBV29-1; D gene: -; CDR3 DNA: TGCAGCGTTGTGATAGGAAACATTCAGTACTTC; CDR3 protein: CSVVIGNIQYF
J gene: TRBJ2-1; clone size: -; V gene: TRBV7-9; D gene: TRBD2; CDR3 DNA: TGTGCCAGCAGCCCATTTGGACTAGCGGGAAATGAGCAGTTCTTC; CDR3 protein: CASSPFGLAGNEQFF
J gene: TRBJ2-3; clone size: few; V gene: TRBV25-1; D gene: -; CDR3 DNA: TGTGCCACCCAACTAGATACGCAGTATTTT; CDR3 protein: CATQLDTQYF
J gene: TRBJ2-3; clone size: many; V gene: TRBV7-2; D gene: -; CDR3 DNA: TGTGCCAGCAGCTCCCCCTCGGGTACGCAGTATTTT; CDR3 protein: CASSSPSGTQYF
J gene: TRBJ1-4; clone size: -; V gene: TRBV6-1; D gene: -; CDR3 DNA: TGTGCCAGCAGGGAGGGGTCTGCAACTAATGAAAAACTGTTTTTT; CDR3 protein: CASREGSATNEKLFF
J gene: TRBJ2-2; clone size: many; V gene: TRBV7-9; D gene: -; CDR3 DNA: TGTGCCAGCAGCTTAGATCTCCGGGGGCTGTTTTTT; CDR3 protein: CASSLDLRGLFF
J gene: TRBJ2-2; clone size: -; V gene: TRBV10-3; D gene: -; CDR3 DNA: TGTGCCATCAGTGATAATGACACCGGGGAGCTGTTTTTT; CDR3 protein: CAISDNDTGELFF
J gene: TRBJ2-7; clone size: many; V gene: TRBV11-2; D gene: -; CDR3 DNA: TGTGCCAGCAGCTCAGAGAGCTCCTACGAGCAGTACTTC; CDR3 protein: CASSSESSYEQYF
J gene: TRBJ2-7; clone size: -; V gene: TRBV6-5; D gene: -; CDR3 DNA: TGTGCCAGCAGTTACTCCCCCCGAACCGACTACGAGCAGTACTTC; CDR3 protein: CASSYSPRTDYEQYF
J gene: TRBJ1-2; clone size: many; V gene: TRBV9; D gene: -; CDR3 DNA: TGTGCCAGCAGCGCAACCCTGGCTGGCTACACCTTC; CDR3 protein: CASSATLAGYTF
J gene: TRBJ1-1; clone size: -; V gene: TRBV27; D gene: -; CDR3 DNA: TGTGCCAGCAGAAGAGGGGGATCCAAGGAAGCTTTCTTT; CDR3 protein: CASRRGGSKEAFF
J gene: TRBJ2-5; clone size: many; V gene: TRBV6-1; D gene: TRBD1; CDR3 DNA: TGTGCCTCCTCTTCCGGGACAGGAAGGGCCCAGTACTTC; CDR3 protein: CASSSGTGRAQYF
J gene: TRBJ2-1; clone size: -; V gene: TRBV28; D gene: -; CDR3 DNA: TGTGCCAGCAGTAGGTCCCCCGAGCAGTTCTTC; CDR3 protein: CASSRSPEQFF